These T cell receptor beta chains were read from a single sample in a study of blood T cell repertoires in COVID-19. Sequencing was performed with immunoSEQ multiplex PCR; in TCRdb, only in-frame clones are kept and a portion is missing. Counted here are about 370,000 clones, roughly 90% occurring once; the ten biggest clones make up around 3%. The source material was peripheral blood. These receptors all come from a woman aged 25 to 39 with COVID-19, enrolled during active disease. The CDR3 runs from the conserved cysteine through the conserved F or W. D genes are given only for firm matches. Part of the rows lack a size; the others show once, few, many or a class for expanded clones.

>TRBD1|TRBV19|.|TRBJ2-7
CASSMRTGSGYEQYF
TGTGCCAGTAGTATGAGGACAGGGTCGGGCTACGAGCAGTACTTC
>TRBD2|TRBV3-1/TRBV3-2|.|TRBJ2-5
CASSQDPAGGQETQYF
TGTGCCAGCAGCCAAGACCCAGCGGGGGGACAAGAGACCCAGTACTTC
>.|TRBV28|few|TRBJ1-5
CASSPGQTIPPAQHF
TGTGCCAGCAGCCCCGGACAGACTATACCTCCGGCCCAGCATTTT
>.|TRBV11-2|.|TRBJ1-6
CASSQQVTNSPLHF
TGTGCCAGCAGCCAACAGGTTACCAATTCACCCCTCCACTTT
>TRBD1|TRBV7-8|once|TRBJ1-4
CASSLDGTGLSKLFF
TGTGCCAGCAGCTTAGACGGGACAGGGCTTTCAAAACTGTTTTTT
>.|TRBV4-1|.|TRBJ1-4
CASSLRTQEATNEKLFF
TGCGCCAGCAGCCTACGGACACAAGAAGCAACTAATGAAAAACTGTTTTTT
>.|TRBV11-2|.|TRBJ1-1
CASSFAIRENPEAFF
TGTGCCAGCAGCTTCGCGATTCGGGAGAACCCTGAAGCTTTCTTT
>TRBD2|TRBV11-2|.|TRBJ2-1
CASSLASASGIEEQFF
TGTGCCAGCAGCTTAGCTTCGGCTAGCGGAATCGAAGAGCAGTTCTTC
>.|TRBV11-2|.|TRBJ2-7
CASSLDFPGVRQYF
TGTGCCAGCAGCTTAGATTTCCCGGGAGTCAGGCAGTACTTC
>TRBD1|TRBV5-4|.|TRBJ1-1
CASSLPGQGTTEAFF
TGTGCCAGCAGCTTGCCAGGACAGGGGACCACTGAAGCTTTCTTT
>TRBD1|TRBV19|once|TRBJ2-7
CASSRGGDRGYEQYF
TGTGCCAGTAGTAGGGGTGGGGACAGGGGCTACGAGCAGTACTTC
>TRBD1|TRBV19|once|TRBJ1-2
CATQRGLRGYTF
TGTGCCACCCAAAGGGGGCTACGAGGCTACACCTTC
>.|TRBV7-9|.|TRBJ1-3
CASSLQQGAGNTIYF
TGTGCCAGCAGCTTACAGCAGGGTGCTGGAAACACCATATATTTT
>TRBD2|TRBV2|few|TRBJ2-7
CASSSGPGLAGGGTSYEQYF
TGTGCCAGCAGCTCTGGCCCCGGACTAGCGGGGGGCGGAACCTCCTACGAGCAGTACTTC
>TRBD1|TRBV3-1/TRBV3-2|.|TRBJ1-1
CASSQDRGLTEAFF
TGTGCCAGCAGCCAAGACAGGGGGCTTACTGAAGCTTTCTTT
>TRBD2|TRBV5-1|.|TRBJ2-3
CASSLGLAGGTSDTQYF
TGCGCCAGCAGCTTGGGACTAGCGGGGGGGACTTCAGATACGCAGTATTTT
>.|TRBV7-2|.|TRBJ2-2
CASSSEYGATNTGELFF
TGTGCCAGCAGCTCAGAATACGGAGCAACGAACACCGGGGAGCTGTTTTTT
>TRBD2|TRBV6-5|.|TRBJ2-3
CASSYRASGNTDTQYF
TGTGCCAGCAGTTACAGGGCTAGCGGGAATACAGATACGCAGTATTTT